The 25 T cell receptor beta chains reported below all come from one sample, sequenced in a study of OX40 agonist ivuxolimab in advanced cancers. Sequencing used immunoSEQ multiplex PCR; TCRdb keeps in-frame clones, though not all of them. The sample shows about 46,000 clones, around 90% of them seen only once. The material was CD4+ or CD8+ T cells sorted from blood, obtained in a trial of the OX40 agonist ivuxolimab. The receptors here all came from an adult with an advanced solid tumor such as melanoma, head and neck, liver or kidney cancer.

The V call is TRBV4-2, the J call TRBJ2-1; the match to TRBD2 covers 8 bases. CDR1 is LGHNA and CDR2 is YNFKEQ in the germline V gene. The CDR3 covers 15 residues. V was pared by 1 base and J by 7 bases, with 6 bases of the junction left unmatched. The CDR3 is CASSQAGTSGNEQFF. The CDR3 coding sequence is TGTGCCAGCAGCCAAGCCGGGACTAGTGGGAATGAGCAGTTCTTC.

This clone appeared once. This chain uses TRBV9 with TRBJ1-1; 7 nucleotides line up with TRBD1. The CDR3 sequence is 15 residues long. Unmatched junction bases numbered 6, after V lost 4 bases and J lost 0 bases. Per the germline V gene, CDR1 is SGDLS and CDR2 is YYNGEE. In DNA form, the CDR3 reads TGTGCCAGCAGCCCGCGGGGACAGATGAACACTGAAGCTTTCTTT. Protein: CASSPRGQMNTEAFF.

This chain uses TRBV6-1 with TRBJ2-1; 8 nucleotides agree with TRBD2. From germline, CDR1 is MNHNS and CDR2 SASEGT. This CDR3 has 15 residues. V was clipped by 2 bases and J by 0 bases; unmatched bases: 0. CDR3 DNA: TGTGCCAGCAGTGAACTAGCGGGCTCCTACAATGAGCAGTTCTTC. It specifies CASSELAGSYNEQFF.

V and J are TRBV13 and TRBJ2-2; D is uncertain. The germline V and J ends were trimmed by 0 bases and 8 bases, with 7 bases remaining between them. This CDR3 is built from 13 residues. Germline values: CDR1 PRHDT, CDR2 FYEKMQ (reference sequence). The CDR3 region has the DNA TGTGCCAGCAGCTTAGGCGCCTGGGGGGAGCTGTTTTTT. Translation gives CASSLGAWGELFF.

V and J are TRBV19 and TRBJ2-3; the D is unclear. The CDR3 covers 16 residues. Germline-derived CDR1 and CDR2 are LNHDA and SQIVND (reference sequence). V lost 7 bases, J lost 2 bases, and 19 bases lay in between. This chain's CDR3 is CASITPGRHFTDTQYF. In nucleotides, the CDR3 is TGTGCCAGTATTACACCGGGCCGACACTTCACAGATACGCAGTATTTT.

The J gene is TRBJ2-5, the V gene TRBV5-1; D call uncertain. V dropped 3 bases and J dropped 5 bases, with 8 bases sitting between them. Looked up from germline, CDR1 is SGHRS and CDR2 is YFSETQ. CDR3 length: 12 amino acids. The CDR3 here is CASSSALETQYF. Here the CDR3 DNA reads TGCGCCAGCAGCTCCGCGCTGGAGACCCAGTACTTC.

V usage is TRBV5-1 and J usage is TRBJ2-3, with 9 bases aligning to TRBD2. CDR3 length: 14 residues. Unmatched junction bases numbered 8, after V lost 6 bases and J lost 6 bases. The V gene's germline CDR1 is SGHRS and CDR2 YFSETQ. As DNA, the CDR3 is TGCGCCAGCAAGGCGGGGGGGGCCGGGGATACGCAGTATTTT. Amino acids: CASKAGGAGDTQYF. Using reference TRBV5-1 and TRBJ2-3 for the parts outside the CDR3, the full variable domain is KAGVTQTPRYLIKTRGQQVTLSCSPISGHRSVSWYQQTPGQGLQFLFEYFSETQRNKGNFPGRFSGRQFSNSRSEMNVSTLELGDSALYLCASKAGGAGDTQYFGPGTRLTVL.

The rearrangement uses TRBV4-3 and TRBJ2-1; 11 nucleotides agree with TRBD2. J was trimmed by 3 bases and V by 4 bases; bases with no gene match: 5. The CDR3 is 16 residues long. Germline CDR1 LGHNA, CDR2 YSLEER. This CDR3 is CASSPRLAGNYNEQFF. The CDR3 DNA reads as TGCGCCAGCAGCCCCCGACTAGCGGGGAACTACAATGAGCAGTTCTTC.

This chain connects TRBV9 to TRBJ2-3; a weak D match, TRBD1 (6 bases). The CDR3 is made up of 15 amino acids. The V gene lost 0 bases and the J gene lost 1 base, with 9 bases spanning the gap. Per germline, CDR1 SGDLS and CDR2 YYNGEE. The CDR3 DNA sequence: TGTGCCAGCAGCGTAGTAGGGGGAGGCACAGATACGCAGTATTTT. This sequence encodes CASSVVGGGTDTQYF. Full variable domain (rest looked up from reference TRBV9 and TRBJ2-3): DSGVTQTPKHLITATGQRVTLRCSPRSGDLSVYWYQQSLDQGLQFLIQYYNGEERAKGNILERFSAQQFPDLHSELNLSSLELGDSALYFCASSVVGGGTDTQYFGPGTRLTVL.

The rearrangement links TRBV11-2 to TRBJ2-5, with D tentatively TRBD2 (6 bases). V gave up 3 bases and J gave up 10 bases, with 30 bases separating them. Per the germline V gene, CDR1 is SGHAT and CDR2 is FQNNGV. The CDR3 totals 18 residues. The CDR3: CASSFKRAAAGLLDVQYF. The CDR3 region has the DNA TGTGCCAGCAGCTTTAAGCGGGCCGCCGCGGGACTCCTTGATGTCCAGTACTTC.

The V call is TRBV10-3, the J call TRBJ1-5; a possible D gene is TRBD1 (5 bases). This CDR3 is 15 amino acids long. Germline-derived CDR1 and CDR2 are ENHRY and SYGVKD. V was shortened by 10 bases and J by 4 bases, with 20 bases between the two germline ends. The CDR3 DNA reads as TGTGCCACCTGGGAGGCAGGGATATGGAATCAGCCCCAGCATTTT. Its translation: CATWEAGIWNQPQHF.

The table lists this clone with a count of one. The chain joins TRBV6-6 to TRBJ2-3; 7 bases map to TRBD1. In germline, CDR1 is MNHNY, CDR2 SVGAGI (reference sequence). V shed 2 bases and J 4 bases; nucleotides not matched to a gene: 3. The CDR3 sequence is 14 residues long. CDR3 bases: TGTGCCAGCAGTTACCGACAGGGCCCAGATACGCAGTATTTT. Amino acids: CASSYRQGPDTQYF.

In this sample, this clone turned up once. V usage is TRBV7-6 and J usage is TRBJ1-1; 10 bases agree with TRBD1. Looked up from germline, CDR1 is SGHVS and CDR2 is FNYEAQ. The CDR3 contains 16 residues. The ends lost 5 bases at V and 1 base at J; junction bases unmatched: 7. The CDR3 DNA sequence: TGTGCCAGCAGCCCGGGACAGGGGCTCAGGAACACTGAAGCTTTCTTT. Its translation is CASSPGQGLRNTEAFF.

The rearrangement joins TRBV29-1 to TRBJ2-5, with D perhaps matching TRBD2 (7 bases). The CDR3 totals 14 residues. The germline V gene has CDR1 SQVTM and CDR2 ANQGSEA. The V end lost 3 bases, the J end lost 4 bases, and 15 bases lay between the germline ends. CDR3 amino acids: CSVDSGGRGETQYF. The CDR3 bases are TGCAGCGTTGACTCGGGGGGCCGTGGAGAGACCCAGTACTTC.

The genes are TRBV5-5 and TRBJ1-1, with 7 bases aligning to TRBD1. CDR1 is SGHKS, CDR2 YYEKEE, per germline (reference sequence). The CDR3 sequence is 14 residues long. Trimming removed 4 bases from V and 11 bases from J; junction bases left unmatched: 14. The CDR3 nucleotides read TGTGCCAGCAGCCTATCGACCGGGACAGATGATGCTTTCTTT. Amino acids: CASSLSTGTDDAFF.

This sequence joins TRBV18 and TRBJ2-5; the D gene is possibly TRBD1 (5 bases). The germline V gene has CDR1 KGHSH and CDR2 LQKENI. This CDR3 has 15 residues. Trimming took off 5 bases at V and 5 bases at J, with 18 bases between the two ends. The CDR3 DNA reads TGTGCCAGCTCAGCTACGACACAATGGGGCGAGACCCAGTACTTC. Translated: CASSATTQWGETQYF.

The chain is built from TRBV6-5 and TRBJ2-1; maybe TRBD1 (5 bases). The CDR3 extends over 14 amino acids. The germline V gene encodes CDR1 MNHEY and CDR2 SVGAGI. Trimming pared 7 bases from V and 6 bases from J, leaving 16 bases between. The CDR3 spells CASTPLDNPNEQFF. Written as DNA, the CDR3 is TGTGCCAGCACCCCCCTGGACAACCCCAATGAGCAGTTCTTC.

The chain joins TRBV13 to TRBJ2-5; unclear D gene. Germline V gives CDR1 PRHDT, CDR2 FYEKMQ (reference sequence). Trimming removed 7 bases at V and 5 bases at J, with 17 bases between. This CDR3 spans 14 amino acids. The chain's CDR3 is CASTLGGPRETQYF. For the CDR3, the DNA is TGTGCCAGCACCTTGGGCGGTCCCCGGGAGACCCAGTACTTC.

The rearrangement links TRBV19 to TRBJ2-2, with TRBD2 as a possible D gene (5 bases). Germline V gene data show CDR1 as LNHDA and CDR2 as SQIVND (reference sequence). This CDR3 has 12 amino acids. Trimming pared 9 bases from V and 1 base from J, leaving 6 bases between. CDR3 in DNA: TGTGCCAGCCGGGAGAACACCGGGGAGCTGTTTTTT. This gives the protein CASRENTGELFF.

The chain links TRBV2 to TRBJ1-4; 7 bases align to TRBD1. Germline V CDR1 and CDR2: SNHLY, FYNNEI. CDR3 size: 14 residues. Germline trimming cut 6 bases from V and 4 bases from J; bases unmatched to any gene: 5. CDR3 in amino acids: CASRSTGVNEKLFF. The DNA for the CDR3 is TGTGCCAGCAGGTCCACAGGGGTTAATGAAAAACTGTTTTTT.

V is TRBV7-9 and J is TRBJ2-5; D not certain. Germline CDR1 reads SEHNR; CDR2 reads FQNEAQ (reference sequence). The CDR3 is 14 residues long. V dropped 1 base and J dropped 1 base, with 7 bases sitting between them. CDR3 loop: CASSLGGIQETQYF. The CDR3 region has the DNA TGTGCCAGCAGCTTAGGGGGTATCCAAGAGACCCAGTACTTC.

The chain combines TRBV6-6 with TRBJ1-6, with 7 bases aligning to TRBD1. CDR3 length: 15 residues. Germline V gene data show CDR1 as MNHNY and CDR2 as SVGAGI (reference sequence). V lost 6 bases to trimming and J lost 4 bases; unmatched junction nucleotides: 6. The CDR3 spells CASSSPRGYNSPLHF. The CDR3 coding sequence is TGTGCCAGCAGCTCCCCCAGGGGGTATAATTCACCCCTCCACTTT.

This chain uses TRBV6-1 with TRBJ2-7, with D unclear. The germline gives CDR1 MNHNS, CDR2 SASEGT. Trimming shortened V by 4 bases and J by 5 bases, and 15 bases separated the two germline ends. The CDR3 loop spans 14 amino acids. CDR3: CASSGRVEAHEQYF. DNA of the CDR3: TGTGCCAGCAGTGGTCGGGTTGAAGCCCACGAGCAGTACTTC.

The chain employs TRBV27 and TRBJ2-1; 8 positions match TRBD2. CDR1 MNHEY and CDR2 SMNVEV come from the germline V gene (reference sequence). V shed 6 bases, J shed 7 bases, and the junction held 8 bases outside the gene matches. The CDR3 runs 14 residues. CDR3 amino acids: CASRLAGFGNEQFF. In DNA, the CDR3 is TGTGCCAGCAGATTAGCGGGGTTTGGAAATGAGCAGTTCTTC.

This chain links TRBV6-4 with TRBJ2-3; 11 bases match TRBD2. Germline V lookup: CDR1 MRHNA, CDR2 SNTAGT. V was pared by 3 bases and J by 6 bases, with 5 bases of the junction left unmatched. The CDR3 runs to 15 residues. This CDR3 is CASSERSSGGDTQYF. CDR3 sequence (DNA): TGTGCCAGCAGTGAGAGGTCTAGCGGGGGGGATACGCAGTATTTT.